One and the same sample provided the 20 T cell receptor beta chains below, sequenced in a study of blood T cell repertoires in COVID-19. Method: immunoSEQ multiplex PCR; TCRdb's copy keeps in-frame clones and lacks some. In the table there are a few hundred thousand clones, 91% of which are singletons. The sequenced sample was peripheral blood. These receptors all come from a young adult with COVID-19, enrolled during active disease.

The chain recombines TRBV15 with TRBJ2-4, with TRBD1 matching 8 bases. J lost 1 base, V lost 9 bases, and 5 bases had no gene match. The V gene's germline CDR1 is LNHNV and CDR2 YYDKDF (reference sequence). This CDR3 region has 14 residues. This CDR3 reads CATMDRAAKNIQYF. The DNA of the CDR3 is TGTGCCACAATGGACAGGGCCGCCAAAAACATTCAGTACTTC.

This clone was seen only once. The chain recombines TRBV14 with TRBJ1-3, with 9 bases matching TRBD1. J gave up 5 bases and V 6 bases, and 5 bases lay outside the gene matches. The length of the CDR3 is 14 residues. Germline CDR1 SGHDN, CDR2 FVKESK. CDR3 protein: CASRPGTGRNTIYF. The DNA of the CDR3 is TGTGCCAGCAGACCCGGGACAGGGAGAAACACCATATATTTT.

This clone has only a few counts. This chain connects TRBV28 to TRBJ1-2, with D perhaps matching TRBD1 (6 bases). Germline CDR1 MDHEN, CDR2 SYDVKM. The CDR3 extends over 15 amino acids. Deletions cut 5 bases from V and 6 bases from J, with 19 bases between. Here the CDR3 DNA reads TGTGCCAGCAGTACAACAGGGATGGGAAATCATGGCTACACCTTC. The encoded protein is CASSTTGMGNHGYTF.

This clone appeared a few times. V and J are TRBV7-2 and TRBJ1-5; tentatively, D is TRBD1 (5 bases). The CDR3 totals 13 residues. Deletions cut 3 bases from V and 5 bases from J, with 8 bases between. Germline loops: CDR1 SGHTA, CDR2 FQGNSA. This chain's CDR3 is CASSFTGYQPQHF. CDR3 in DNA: TGTGCCAGCAGCTTCACAGGATATCAGCCCCAGCATTTT.

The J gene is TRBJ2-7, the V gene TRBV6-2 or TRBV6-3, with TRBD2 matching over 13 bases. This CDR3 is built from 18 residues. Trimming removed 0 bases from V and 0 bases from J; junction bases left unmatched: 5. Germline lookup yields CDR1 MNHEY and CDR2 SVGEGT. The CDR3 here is CASSYSTSGRASSYEQYF. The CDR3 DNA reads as TGTGCCAGCAGTTACTCCACTAGCGGGAGGGCCAGCTCCTACGAGCAGTACTTC.

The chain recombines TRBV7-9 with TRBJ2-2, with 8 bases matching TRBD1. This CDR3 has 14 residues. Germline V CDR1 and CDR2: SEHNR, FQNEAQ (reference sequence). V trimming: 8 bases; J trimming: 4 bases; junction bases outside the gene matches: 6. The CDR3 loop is CASQTGEATGELFF. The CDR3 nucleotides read TGTGCCAGCCAGACAGGGGAGGCCACCGGGGAGCTGTTTTTT. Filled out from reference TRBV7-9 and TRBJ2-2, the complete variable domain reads DTGVSQNPRHKITKRGQNVTFRCDPISEHNRLYWYRQTLGQGPEFLTYFQNEAQLEKSRLLSDRFSAERPKGSFSTLEIQRTEQGDSAMYLCASQTGEATGELFFGEGSRLTVL.

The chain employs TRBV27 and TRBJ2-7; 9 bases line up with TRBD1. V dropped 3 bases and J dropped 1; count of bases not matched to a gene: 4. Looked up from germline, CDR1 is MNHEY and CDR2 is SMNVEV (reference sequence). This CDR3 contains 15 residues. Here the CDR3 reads CASSFWGQGSYEQYF. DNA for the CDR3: TGTGCCAGCAGTTTTTGGGGACAGGGATCCTACGAGCAGTACTTC.

CDR3 bases: TGTGCCAGCAGCTGGGGACAGCCCGTCACTGAAGCTTTCTTT. It codes for CASSWGQPVTEAFF. The genes are TRBV6-5 and TRBJ1-1; 7 nucleotides match TRBD1. This CDR3 contains 14 residues. CDR1 and CDR2 from the germline V gene are MNHEY and SVGAGI. V gave up 6 bases and J gave up 4 bases; unmatched junction bases: 8.

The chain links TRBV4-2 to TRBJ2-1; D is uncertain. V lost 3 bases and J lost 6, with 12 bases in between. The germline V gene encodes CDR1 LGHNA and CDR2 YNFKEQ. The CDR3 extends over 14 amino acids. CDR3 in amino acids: CASSHRGIANEQFF. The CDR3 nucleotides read TGTGCCAGCAGCCACAGAGGAATCGCCAATGAGCAGTTCTTC.

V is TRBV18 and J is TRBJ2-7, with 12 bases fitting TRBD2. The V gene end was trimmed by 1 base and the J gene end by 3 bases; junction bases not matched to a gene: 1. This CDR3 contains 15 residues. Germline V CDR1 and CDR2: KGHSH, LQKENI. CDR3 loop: CASSPRLAGVYEQYF. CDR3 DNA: TGTGCCAGCTCACCACGACTAGCGGGAGTCTACGAGCAGTACTTC.

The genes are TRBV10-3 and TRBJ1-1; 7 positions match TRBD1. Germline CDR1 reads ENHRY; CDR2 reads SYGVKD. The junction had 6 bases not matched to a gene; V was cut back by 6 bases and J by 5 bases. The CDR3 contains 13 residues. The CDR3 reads CAIRTGVDTEAFF. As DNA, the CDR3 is TGTGCCATCAGAACAGGGGTTGATACTGAAGCTTTCTTT.

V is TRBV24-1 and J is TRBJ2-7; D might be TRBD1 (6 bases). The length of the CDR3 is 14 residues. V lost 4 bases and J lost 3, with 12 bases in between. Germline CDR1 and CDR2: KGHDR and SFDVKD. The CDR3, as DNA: TGTGCCACCAGTGAGGGCGGCAGGGGCTACGAGCAGTACTTC. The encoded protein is CATSEGGRGYEQYF.

CDR3 nucleotide sequence: TGTGCCAGCAGACAGACAGGGGGCGGATATACGCAGTATTTT. Translated, it gives CASRQTGGGYTQYF. This rearrangement joins TRBV28 to TRBJ2-3, with 10 bases that match TRBD1. Germline loops: CDR1 MDHEN, CDR2 SYDVKM. This CDR3 has 14 amino acids. J gave up 7 bases and V 6 bases, and 7 bases lay outside the gene matches.

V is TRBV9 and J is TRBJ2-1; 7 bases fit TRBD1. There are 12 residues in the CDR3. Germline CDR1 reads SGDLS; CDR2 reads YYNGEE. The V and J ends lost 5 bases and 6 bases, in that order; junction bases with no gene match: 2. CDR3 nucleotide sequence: TGTGCCAGCAGAGGGGACAGCAATGAGCAGTTCTTC. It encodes CASRGDSNEQFF.

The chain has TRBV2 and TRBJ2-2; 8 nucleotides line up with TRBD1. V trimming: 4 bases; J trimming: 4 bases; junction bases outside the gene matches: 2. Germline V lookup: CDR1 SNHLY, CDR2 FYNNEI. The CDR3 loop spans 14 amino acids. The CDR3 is CASSVGTGTGELFF. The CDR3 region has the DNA TGTGCCAGCAGTGTTGGGACAGGCACCGGGGAGCTGTTTTTT.

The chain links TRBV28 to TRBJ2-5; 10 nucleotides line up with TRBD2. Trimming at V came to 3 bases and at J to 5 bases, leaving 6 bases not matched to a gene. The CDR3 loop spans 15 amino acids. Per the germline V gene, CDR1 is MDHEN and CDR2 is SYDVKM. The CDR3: CASSFRLAGVETQYF. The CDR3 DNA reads TGTGCCAGCAGTTTTAGGCTAGCGGGAGTGGAGACCCAGTACTTC.

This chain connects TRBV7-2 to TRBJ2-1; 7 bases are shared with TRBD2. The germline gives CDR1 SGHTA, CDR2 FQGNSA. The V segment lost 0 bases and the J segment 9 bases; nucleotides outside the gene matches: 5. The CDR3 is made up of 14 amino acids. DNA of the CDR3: TGTGCCAGCAGCTTAGCTCGGGACTACCTTGAGCAGTTCTTC. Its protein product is CASSLARDYLEQFF.

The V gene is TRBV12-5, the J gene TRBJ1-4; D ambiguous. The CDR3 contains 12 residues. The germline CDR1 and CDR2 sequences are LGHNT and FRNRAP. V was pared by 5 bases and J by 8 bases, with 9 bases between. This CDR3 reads CASGPSPEKLFF. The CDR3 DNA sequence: TGTGCTAGTGGTCCCTCCCCCGAAAAACTGTTTTTT.

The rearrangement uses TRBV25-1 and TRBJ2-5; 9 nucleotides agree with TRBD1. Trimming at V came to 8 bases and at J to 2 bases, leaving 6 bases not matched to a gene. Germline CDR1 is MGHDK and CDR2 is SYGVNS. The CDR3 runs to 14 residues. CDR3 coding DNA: TGTGCCAGCTCACCGGGACAGGGTCAAGAGACCCAGTACTTC. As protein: CASSPGQGQETQYF.

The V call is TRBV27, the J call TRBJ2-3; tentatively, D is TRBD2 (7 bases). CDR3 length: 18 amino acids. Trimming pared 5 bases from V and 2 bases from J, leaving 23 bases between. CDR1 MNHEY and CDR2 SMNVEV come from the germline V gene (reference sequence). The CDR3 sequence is CASSQPRWGLADTDTQYF. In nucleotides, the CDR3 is TGTGCCAGCAGTCAACCCCGCTGGGGGCTAGCGGACACAGATACGCAGTATTTT.